Below are 18 T cell receptor beta chains sequenced from a single sample in a study of T-cell reconstitution after alpha-beta-depleted transplantation in children. Using unique molecular identifiers, the investigators prepared the TCRbeta library. In TCRdb, the PCR reads were re-called with MiXCR into one record per CDR3 protein. The sample holds approximately 30,000 distinct CDR3 sequences; under 8% are singletons and the top ten take approximately 7%. This material consisted of PBMCs, mostly from graft donor cells, taken 180 days after TCRalphabeta/CD19-depleted stem cell transplant. Receptors originate from a male patient younger than 18 who had a stem cell transplant for acute myeloid leukemia, so the T cells may come from the graft donor.

This clonotype showed up many times. This chain connects TRBV3-2 to TRBJ2-5; the tabulated D call, TRBD1, remains unverified against the DNA. TRBV3-2 is a pseudogene segment. This CDR3 comprises 15 residues. The CDR3 DNA follows: TGTGCCAGCACGGGCGCGGGTCTAAAACAAGAGACCCAGTACTTC. Its translation: CASTGAGLKQETQYF.

This clonotype was detected many times. The chain has TRBV7-2 and TRBJ2-5; D is possibly TRBD2 (6 bases). Trimming cost V 2 bases and J 0 bases, with 10 bases left between them. Germline CDR1 SGHTA, CDR2 FQGNSA. This CDR3 comprises 15 residues. Written as DNA, the CDR3 is TGTGCCAGCAGCTTATTCGGGGGTAACCAAGAGACCCAGTACTTC. Translation: CASSLFGGNQETQYF. The entire variable domain, with the rest obtained from reference TRBV7-2 and TRBJ2-5, is as follows: GAGVSQSPSNKVTEKGKDVELRCDPISGHTALYWYRQSLGQGLEFLIYFQGNSAPDKSGLPSDRFSAERTGGSVSTLTIQRTQQEDSAVYLCASSLFGGNQETQYFGPGTRLLVL.

This rearrangement joins TRBV4-2 to TRBJ2-2, with 10 nucleotides matching TRBD1. The CDR3 totals 15 residues. V lost 10 bases, J lost 6 bases, and 11 bases stayed unmatched. Germline assignment: CDR1 LGHNA and CDR2 YNFKEQ. CDR3 nucleotide sequence: TGTGCCATGGGCCCCGGGACAGGGGTCCCCGGGGAGCTGTTTTTT. It is translated as CAMGPGTGVPGELFF.

This clonotype occurred many times. The CDR3 loop reads CASSLTGGNTEAFF. Here the CDR3 DNA reads TGTGCCAGCAGCCTAACAGGGGGCAACACTGAAGCTTTCTTT. The V and J genes are TRBV7-9 and TRBJ1-1, with 9 bases matching TRBD1. The CDR3 is 14 residues long. Germline loops: CDR1 SEHNR, CDR2 FQNEAQ (reference sequence). J was trimmed by 2 bases and V by 5 bases; bases with no gene match: 3.

The sample holds many counts of this clonotype. The CDR3 DNA reads TGTGCCAGCAGTTGGGTGGGAGGGCCGGAGACCCAGTACTTC. Protein: CASSWVGGPETQYF. The J gene is TRBJ2-5, the V gene TRBV12-3 or TRBV12-4; TRBD2 agrees at 7 bases. This CDR3 has 14 residues. The trim removed 4 bases at V and 5 bases at J, leaving 7 bases unmatched.

In its sample, this clonotype was seen many times. This chain links TRBV20-1 with TRBJ2-7; TRBD2 might be the D (5 bases). V gave up 5 bases and J gave up 5 bases, with 16 bases separating them. Germline CDR1 reads DFQATT; CDR2 reads SNEGSKA (reference sequence). CDR3 length: 13 amino acids. The DNA of the CDR3 is TGCAGTGCTCACGAGGGTTTCGTAAACGAGCAGTACTTC. Protein product: CSAHEGFVNEQYF.

This clonotype was counted at least ten times. V usage is TRBV6-5 and J usage is TRBJ1-6; D is unclear. The CDR3 spans 13 residues. Germline CDR1 and CDR2: MNHEY and SVGAGI. Trimming took 8 bases from V and 11 from J, leaving 16 bases between them. CDR3 DNA sequence: TGTGCCAGCCAATTTCGTGATCCTCCACCCCTCCACTTT. Protein sequence: CASQFRDPPPLHF.

This clonotype came up many times. The genes are TRBV4-1 and TRBJ2-3, with 11 bases lining up with TRBD2. Germline V CDR1 and CDR2: MGHRA, YSYEKL. V lost 3 bases, J lost 2 bases, and 10 bases stayed unmatched. CDR3 size: 18 residues. In DNA form, the CDR3 reads TGCGCCAGCAGCCAGACTAGCGGGGACCCACCCCCCACAGATACGCAGTATTTT. It is translated as CASSQTSGDPPPTDTQYF.

This clonotype was picked up many times. The chain recombines TRBV5-1 with TRBJ2-3; D remains ambiguous. CDR1 is SGHRS, CDR2 YFSETQ, per germline. The CDR3 loop spans 15 amino acids. Trimming removed 3 bases at V and 2 bases at J, with 13 bases between. CDR3 residues: CASSSSPRPTDTQYF. The CDR3 nucleotides are TGCGCCAGCAGCTCCTCGCCCCGACCCACAGATACGCAGTATTTT. The full variable domain, rest sourced from reference TRBV5-1 and TRBJ2-3, is KAGVTQTPRYLIKTRGQQVTLSCSPISGHRSVSWYQQTPGQGLQFLFEYFSETQRNKGNFPGRFSGRQFSNSRSEMNVSTLELGDSALYLCASSSSPRPTDTQYFGPGTRLTVL.

This clonotype was picked up many times. The chain is built from TRBV7-9 and TRBJ2-1; D may match TRBD1 or TRBD2 (6 bases each). V shed 8 bases and J shed 8 bases, with 10 bases lying between them. The CDR3 contains 11 residues. The V gene's germline CDR1 is SEHNR and CDR2 FQNEAQ (reference sequence). The CDR3 here is CASVRGDEQFF. The CDR3 DNA reads as TGTGCCAGCGTAAGGGGGGATGAGCAGTTCTTC.

This clonotype was seen ten or more times. The rearrangement uses TRBV6-5 and TRBJ2-1; the match to TRBD2 covers 7 bases. Trimming took 2 bases from V and 0 from J; bases not matched to a gene: 1. The CDR3 consists of 15 residues. Germline-derived CDR1 and CDR2 are MNHEY and SVGAGI. The chain's CDR3 is CASSYGTNSYNEQFF. In DNA, the CDR3 is TGTGCCAGCAGTTACGGGACTAACTCCTACAATGAGCAGTTCTTC.

This clonotype was seen ten or more times. CDR3 DNA sequence: TGTGCCAGCAGCGCCACACAGATCACTGAAGCTTTCTTT. It specifies CASSATQITEAFF. This chain links TRBV7-6 with TRBJ1-1; D is undetermined. The CDR3 consists of 13 residues. Trimming took 5 bases from V and 4 from J, leaving 11 bases between them. From germline, CDR1 is SGHVS and CDR2 FNYEAQ.

At least ten counts were recorded for this clonotype. The CDR3 loop reads CASSQDQGTGGWGETQYF. DNA of the CDR3: TGCGCCAGCAGCCAAGATCAGGGGACGGGAGGATGGGGAGAGACCCAGTACTTC. The chain is built from TRBV4-1 and TRBJ2-5; D might be TRBD2 (7 bases). The germline CDR1 and CDR2 sequences are MGHRA and YSYEKL. This CDR3 has 18 amino acids. With 0 bases removed from V and 4 bases from J, the gap between germline ends came to 21 bases.

Many counts were recorded for this clonotype. This rearrangement joins TRBV7-9 to TRBJ2-7; 8 bases agree with TRBD1. Germline CDR1 is SEHNR and CDR2 is FQNEAQ (reference sequence). Trimming at V came to 5 bases and at J to 7 bases, leaving 4 bases not matched to a gene. The CDR3 loop spans 12 amino acids. The CDR3 region has the DNA TGTGCCAGCAGCGGGGACAGGTTAGAGCAGTACTTC. Its protein product is CASSGDRLEQYF.

This clonotype was seen ten or more times. The chain employs TRBV2 and TRBJ2-5, with TRBD1 identical over 8 bases. CDR1 and CDR2 (germline): SNHLY, FYNNEI. The CDR3 loop spans 15 amino acids. V gave up 0 bases and J gave up 6 bases; unmatched junction bases: 6. CDR3 sequence (DNA): TGTGCCAGCAGTGAAGCGACACAGGGGGAAAAGACCCAGTACTTC. It translates to CASSEATQGEKTQYF.

V usage is TRBV19 and J usage is TRBJ1-5, with D perhaps matching TRBD1 (5 bases). This CDR3 has 15 residues. The germline V gene has CDR1 LNHDA and CDR2 SQIVND (reference sequence). Trimming took off 1 base at V and 7 bases at J, with 14 bases between the two ends. The CDR3 sequence is CASSIVSGQRQPQHF. As DNA, the CDR3 is TGTGCCAGTAGTATAGTTAGCGGACAACGACAGCCCCAGCATTTT.

This clonotype has a count of ten or more. The chain uses TRBV7-2 and TRBJ2-1; D is perhaps TRBD2 (5 bases). Germline V gene lookup returns CDR1 SGHTA and CDR2 FQGNSA. V gave up 1 base and J gave up 11 bases, with 9 bases separating them. The CDR3 spans 12 residues. The CDR3 sequence: CASSLERFQQFF. In DNA, the CDR3 is TGTGCCAGCAGCTTAGAGCGGTTTCAGCAGTTCTTC.

This clonotype counts as medium-sized (0.01 to 0.1%). This chain links TRBV29-1 with TRBJ2-1; D assignment may be TRBD1 or TRBD2 (6 bases each). The CDR3 length is 15 residues. Trimming pared 7 bases from V and 7 bases from J, leaving 23 bases between. Germline lookup yields CDR1 SQVTM and CDR2 ANQGSEA. This CDR3 is CSAGVRDLGGNEQFF. As DNA, the CDR3 is TGCAGCGCTGGGGTACGGGACTTAGGGGGTAATGAGCAGTTCTTC.